This record covers a single T cell receptor beta chain. In the original analysis: Reference gene primer amplification gave estimated nucleated cell counts. Data came from immunoSEQ multiplex PCR; TCRdb stores just in-frame clones and leaves some out. D and trimming come from the DNA, and the V and J calls and clone size come from that table. This sample has 310,000 or so clones, with around nine tenths found just once. This entry is derived from a study of blood T cell repertoires in COVID-19. Turning to the study itself: The study drew acute and convalescent COVID-19 samples from the United States, Italy and Spain. From T cells, B-cell-depleted T cells, or PBMCs came the material, which was cDNA or gDNA.

V was trimmed by 1 base and J by 4 bases, leaving 22 bases between them. Germline CDR1 is LGHDT and CDR2 is YNNKEL (reference sequence). The CDR3 consists of 18 residues. The clonotype was recovered from a man in his sixties or seventies with acute or convalescent COVID-19. J is TRBJ2-5 and V is TRBV3-1 (or the pseudogene TRBV3-2); perhaps TRBD2 as D (5 bases). Sequencing was carried out using peripheral blood. CDR3 sequence reads: CASSQGRRGLALGETQYF. The CDR3 DNA follows: TGTGCCAGCAGCCAAGGCAGGCGAGGACTGGCCCTGGGAGAGACCCAGTACTTC.